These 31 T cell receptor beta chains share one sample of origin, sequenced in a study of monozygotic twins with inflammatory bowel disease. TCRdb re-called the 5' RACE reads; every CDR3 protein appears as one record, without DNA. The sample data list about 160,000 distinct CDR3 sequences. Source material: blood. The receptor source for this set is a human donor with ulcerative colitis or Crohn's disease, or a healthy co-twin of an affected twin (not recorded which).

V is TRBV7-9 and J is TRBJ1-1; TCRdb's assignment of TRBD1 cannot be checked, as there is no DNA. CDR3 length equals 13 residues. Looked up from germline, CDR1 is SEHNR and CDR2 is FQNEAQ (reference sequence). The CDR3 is CASSLVGDREAFF.

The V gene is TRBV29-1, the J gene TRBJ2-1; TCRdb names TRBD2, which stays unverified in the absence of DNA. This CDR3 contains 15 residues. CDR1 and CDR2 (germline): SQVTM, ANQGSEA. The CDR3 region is CSVALAGGPSNEQFF.

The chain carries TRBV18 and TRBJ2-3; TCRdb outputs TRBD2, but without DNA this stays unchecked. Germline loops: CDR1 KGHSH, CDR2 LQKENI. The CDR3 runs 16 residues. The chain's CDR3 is CASSPGTSGSGDTQYF.

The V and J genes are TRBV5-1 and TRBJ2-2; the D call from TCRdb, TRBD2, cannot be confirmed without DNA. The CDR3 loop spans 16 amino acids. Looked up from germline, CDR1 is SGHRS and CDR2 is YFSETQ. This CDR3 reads CASTQAGATNTGELFF.

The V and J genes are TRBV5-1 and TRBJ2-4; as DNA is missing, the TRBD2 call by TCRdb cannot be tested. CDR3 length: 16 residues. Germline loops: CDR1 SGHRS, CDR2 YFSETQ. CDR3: CASSSLGGYVENIQYF.

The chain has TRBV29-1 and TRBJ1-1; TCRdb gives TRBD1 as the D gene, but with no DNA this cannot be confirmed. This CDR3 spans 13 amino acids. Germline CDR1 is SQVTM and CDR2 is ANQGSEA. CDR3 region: CSVEKGGNTEAFF.

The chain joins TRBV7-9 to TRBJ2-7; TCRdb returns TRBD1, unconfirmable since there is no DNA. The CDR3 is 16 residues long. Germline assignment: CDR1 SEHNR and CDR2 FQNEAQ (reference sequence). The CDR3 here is CASSTATGERHYEQYF.

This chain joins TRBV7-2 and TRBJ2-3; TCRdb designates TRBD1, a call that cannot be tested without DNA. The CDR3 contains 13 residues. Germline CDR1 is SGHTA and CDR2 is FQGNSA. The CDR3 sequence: CASGRGGPDTQYF.

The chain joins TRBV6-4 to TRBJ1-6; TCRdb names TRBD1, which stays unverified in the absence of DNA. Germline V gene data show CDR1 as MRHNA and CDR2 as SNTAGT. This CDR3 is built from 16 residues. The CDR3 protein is CASRSDRSSPNSPLHF.

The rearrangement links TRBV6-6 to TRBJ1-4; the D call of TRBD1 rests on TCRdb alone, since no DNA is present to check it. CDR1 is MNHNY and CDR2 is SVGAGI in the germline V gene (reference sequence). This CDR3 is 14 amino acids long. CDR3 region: CASRRTGGDEKLFF.

The CDR3 region is CATSSPGGSTDTQYF. The chain carries TRBV15 and TRBJ2-3; checking the TCRdb D call of TRBD1 is not possible without DNA. The germline CDR1 and CDR2 sequences are LNHNV and YYDKDF (reference sequence). The CDR3 has 15 amino acids. Looking up the rest from reference TRBV15 and TRBJ2-3 gives the full variable domain: DAMVIQNPRYQVTQFGKPVTLSCSQTLNHNVMYWYQQKSSQAPKLLFHYYDKDFNNEADTPDNFQSRRPNTSFCFLDIRSPGLGDTAMYLCATSSPGGSTDTQYFGPGTRLTVL.

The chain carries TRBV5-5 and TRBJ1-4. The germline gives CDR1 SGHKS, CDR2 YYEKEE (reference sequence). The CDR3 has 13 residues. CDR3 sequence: CASSLRPLEGLFF.

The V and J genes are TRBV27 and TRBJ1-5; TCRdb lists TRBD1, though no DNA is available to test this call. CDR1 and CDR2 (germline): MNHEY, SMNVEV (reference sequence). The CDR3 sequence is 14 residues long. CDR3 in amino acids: CASSSGRGWGPQHF.

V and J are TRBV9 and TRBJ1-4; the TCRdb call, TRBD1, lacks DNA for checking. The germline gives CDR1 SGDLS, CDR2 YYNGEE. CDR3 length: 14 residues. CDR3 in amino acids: CASSTGPRNEKLFF.

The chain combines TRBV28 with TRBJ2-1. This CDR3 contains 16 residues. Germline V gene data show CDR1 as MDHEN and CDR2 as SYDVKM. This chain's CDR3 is CASSFLTGIPYNEQFF. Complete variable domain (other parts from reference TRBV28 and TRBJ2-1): DVKVTQSSRYLVKRTGEKVFLECVQDMDHENMFWYRQDPGLGLRLIYFSYDVKMKEKGDIPEGYSVSREKKERFSLILESASTNQTSMYLCASSFLTGIPYNEQFFGPGTRLTVL.

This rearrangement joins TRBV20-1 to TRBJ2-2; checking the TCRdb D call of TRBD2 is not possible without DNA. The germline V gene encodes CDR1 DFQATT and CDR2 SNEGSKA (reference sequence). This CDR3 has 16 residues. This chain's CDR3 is CSATPSGRIFTGELFF.

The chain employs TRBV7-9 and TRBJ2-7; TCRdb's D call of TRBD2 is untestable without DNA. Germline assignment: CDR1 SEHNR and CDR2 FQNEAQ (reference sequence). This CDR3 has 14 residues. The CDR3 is CASSLASGSREQYF.

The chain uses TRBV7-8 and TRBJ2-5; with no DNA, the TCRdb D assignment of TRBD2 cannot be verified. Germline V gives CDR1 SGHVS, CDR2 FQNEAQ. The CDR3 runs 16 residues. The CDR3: CASSLTGLASGETQYF.

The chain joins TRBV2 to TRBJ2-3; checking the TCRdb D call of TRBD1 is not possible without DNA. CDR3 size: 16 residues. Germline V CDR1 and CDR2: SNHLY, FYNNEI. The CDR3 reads CASSPTGTGGTDTQYF.

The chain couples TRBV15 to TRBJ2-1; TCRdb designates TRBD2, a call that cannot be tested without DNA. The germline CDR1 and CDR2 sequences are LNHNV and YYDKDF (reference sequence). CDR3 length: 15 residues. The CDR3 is CATSREGSGRALQFF.

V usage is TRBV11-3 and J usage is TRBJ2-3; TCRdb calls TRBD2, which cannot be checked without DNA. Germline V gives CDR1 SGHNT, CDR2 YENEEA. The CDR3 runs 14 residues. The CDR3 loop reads CASSFGSDTDTQYF.

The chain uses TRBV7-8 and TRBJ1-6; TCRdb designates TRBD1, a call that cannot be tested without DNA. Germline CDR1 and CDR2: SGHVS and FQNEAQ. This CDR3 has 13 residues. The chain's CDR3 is CASSSSGGPPLHF.

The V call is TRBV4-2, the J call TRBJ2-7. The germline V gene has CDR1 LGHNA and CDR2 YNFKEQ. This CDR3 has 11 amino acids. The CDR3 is CASSDSYEQYF.

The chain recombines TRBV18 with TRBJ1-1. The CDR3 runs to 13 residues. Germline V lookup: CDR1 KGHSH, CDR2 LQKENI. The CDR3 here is CASSPSVTGEAFF.

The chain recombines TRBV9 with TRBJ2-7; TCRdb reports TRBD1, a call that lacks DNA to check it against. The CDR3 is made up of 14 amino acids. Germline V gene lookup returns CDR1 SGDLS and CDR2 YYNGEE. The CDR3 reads CASSPFRDSYEQYF.

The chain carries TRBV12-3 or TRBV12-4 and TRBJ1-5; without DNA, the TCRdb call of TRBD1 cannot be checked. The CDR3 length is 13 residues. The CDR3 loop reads CASSATEHQPQHF.

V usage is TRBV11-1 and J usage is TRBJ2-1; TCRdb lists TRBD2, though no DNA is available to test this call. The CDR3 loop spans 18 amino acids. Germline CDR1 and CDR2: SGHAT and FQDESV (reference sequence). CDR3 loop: CASSVPGLATPQYNEQFF.

The CDR3 loop is CASSDSGTGADNEQFF. This chain uses TRBV6-1 with TRBJ2-1; TCRdb selects TRBD1, and the lack of DNA leaves this call unchecked. Per the germline V gene, CDR1 is MNHNS and CDR2 is SASEGT. This CDR3 contains 16 residues.

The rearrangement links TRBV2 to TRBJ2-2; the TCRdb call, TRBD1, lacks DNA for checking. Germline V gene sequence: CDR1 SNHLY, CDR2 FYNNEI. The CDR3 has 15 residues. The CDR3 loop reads CASRRSTGGTGELFF.

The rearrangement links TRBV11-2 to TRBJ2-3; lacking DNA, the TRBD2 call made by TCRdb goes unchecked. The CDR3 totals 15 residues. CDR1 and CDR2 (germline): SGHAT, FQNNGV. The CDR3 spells CASSALSGSTDTQYF.

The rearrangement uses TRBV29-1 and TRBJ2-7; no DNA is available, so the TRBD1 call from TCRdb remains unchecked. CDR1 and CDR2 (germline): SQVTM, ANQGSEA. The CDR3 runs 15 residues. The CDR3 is CSVLPSKRGDYEQYF.